This T cell receptor (beta chain) was observed in a study of blood T cell repertoires in COVID-19. At the level of the study: Specimens from acute and convalescent COVID-19 originated in the United States, Italy and Spain.

How the authors handled the data: It was from reference gene primer amplification that nucleated cell counts were estimated. Sequencing used immunoSEQ multiplex PCR; TCRdb keeps in-frame clones, though not all of them. V and J calls and clone size come straight from that table; D and trimming were deduced from the DNA. The sample has 40,000 or so clones, around 90% seen once. The germline CDR1 and CDR2 sequences are MDHEN and SYDVKM. CDR3 size: 13 residues. The J segment lost 5 bases and the V segment lost 10 bases, leaving 8 bases of the junction unmatched. This TCR came from a man aged 55 to 70 with COVID-19, enrolled during active disease. The sample taken for sequencing was peripheral blood. The chain combines TRBV28 with TRBJ2-7, with TRBD1 identical over 10 bases. CDR3 sequence reads: CATFRQGANEQYF. The CDR3 nucleotides are TGTGCCACCTTTCGACAGGGGGCCAACGAGCAGTACTTC.